What follows are 31 T cell receptor beta chains derived from one specimen sequenced in a study of neurological immune-mediated disorders. Each CDR3 protein gets one entry after TCRdb re-called the 5' RACE reads with MiXCR. The table records 27,000 or so distinct CDR3 sequences, over 3% of them present only once. The sample was PBMCs. The receptor set was obtained from a woman aged 25 to 39 with multiple sclerosis.

This clonotype was recorded at least ten times. The chain has TRBV24-1 and TRBJ2-7, with D perhaps matching TRBD2 (7 bases). Germline CDR1 KGHDR, CDR2 SFDVKD. V gave up 2 bases and J gave up 7 bases, with 14 bases separating them. CDR3 length equals 14 residues. CDR3 amino acids: CATSDSGGYQEQYF. The CDR3 coding sequence is TGTGCCACCAGTGATTCGGGGGGCTACCAAGAGCAGTACTTC.

At least ten counts were recorded for this clonotype. The chain recombines TRBV3-1 with TRBJ2-7, with TRBD2 identical over 9 bases. The V gene's germline CDR1 is LGHDT and CDR2 YNNKEL (reference sequence). There are 16 residues in the CDR3. Trimming at V came to 1 base and at J to 4 bases, leaving 8 bases not matched to a gene. CDR3 nucleotides: TGTGCCAGCAGCCAAGTCGGCGGGGGGGCCACATACGAGCAGTACTTC. This translates into CASSQVGGGATYEQYF.

This clonotype was found many times. The rearrangement uses TRBV6-6 and TRBJ2-5; D might be TRBD2 (7 bases). The CDR3 extends over 14 amino acids. V shed 5 bases and J shed 7 bases, with 17 bases lying between them. From germline, CDR1 is MNHNY and CDR2 SVGAGI (reference sequence). CDR3 DNA: TGTGCCAGCAGTCTCCCGGGGGCTAGCGGGACCCAGTACTTC. Translation gives CASSLPGASGTQYF.

This clonotype was observed many times. The CDR3: CASSQAHGSSSYNEQFF. The CDR3 coding sequence is TGCGCCAGCAGCCAGGCCCATGGGTCTAGCTCCTACAATGAGCAGTTCTTC. The J gene is TRBJ2-1, the V gene TRBV4-3; D remains unclear. The CDR3 runs to 17 residues. The germline V gene has CDR1 LGHNA and CDR2 YSLEER. V was trimmed by 3 bases and J by 0 bases, leaving 15 bases between them.

The rearrangement uses TRBV20-1 and TRBJ1-1, with D maybe TRBD1 (6 bases). The CDR3 contains 13 residues. The germline V and J ends were trimmed by 5 bases and 3 bases, with 13 bases remaining between them. The germline V gene has CDR1 DFQATT and CDR2 SNEGSKA (reference sequence). CDR3 sequence: CSALGQWDTEAFF. The CDR3 nucleotides read TGCAGTGCTCTCGGACAGTGGGACACTGAAGCTTTCTTT.

By sample share, this clonotype is medium-sized. CDR3 amino acids: CASSSYLLRDREGYEQYF. Here the CDR3 DNA reads TGTGCCAGCAGTTCCTACCTCCTCCGGGACAGGGAGGGCTACGAGCAGTACTTC. The chain joins TRBV28 to TRBJ2-7; 9 positions agree with TRBD1. V lost 4 bases and J lost 3; bases outside the gene matches: 16. CDR3 length: 18 amino acids. In germline, CDR1 is MDHEN, CDR2 SYDVKM.

This clonotype rates as medium-sized. The chain has TRBV20-1 and TRBJ2-7; a possible D gene is TRBD2 (6 bases). This CDR3 comprises 10 residues. From germline, CDR1 is DFQATT and CDR2 SNEGSKA (reference sequence). The ends were cut back, 7 bases at V and 6 bases at J, with 10 bases in the middle. CDR3: CSVQGGEQYF. The CDR3 DNA sequence: TGCAGTGTGCAGGGAGGCGAGCAGTACTTC.

Details on this clonotype: Sequence at one end of the junction differs from germline and may be a read error. J is TRBJ2-7 and V is TRBV5-5; a weak D match, TRBD2 (5 bases). CDR1 is SGHKS and CDR2 is YYEKEE in the germline V gene (reference sequence). This CDR3 region has 14 residues. Here the CDR3 reads CASSTSGTTYEQYF. Here the CDR3 DNA reads TGTGCCAGCAGCACCAGCGGAACCACCTACGAGCAGTACTTT.

This clonotype was observed many times. The rearrangement links TRBV6-1 to TRBJ2-3; no clear D. The CDR3 consists of 16 residues. The germline CDR1 and CDR2 sequences are MNHNS and SASEGT. Trimming pared 2 bases from V and 2 bases from J, leaving 14 bases between. This CDR3 reads CASSEYLALHTDTQYF. The CDR3 bases are TGTGCCAGCAGTGAATATCTCGCACTGCACACAGATACGCAGTATTTT.

This clonotype was recorded at least ten times. The V call is TRBV24-1, the J call TRBJ2-5, with 9 bases fitting TRBD1. CDR3 length: 18 amino acids. Germline V lookup: CDR1 KGHDR, CDR2 SFDVKD. The J segment lost 5 bases and the V segment lost 3 bases, leaving 15 bases of the junction unmatched. CDR3 nucleotides: TGTGCCACCAGTGATCCCGGGTATAACAGGGGGCATCGGGAGACCCAGTACTTC. As protein: CATSDPGYNRGHRETQYF.

In its sample, this clonotype was seen many times. This chain connects TRBV7-9 to TRBJ1-3, with a tentative D call TRBD1 (5 bases). Germline V gene lookup returns CDR1 SEHNR and CDR2 FQNEAQ (reference sequence). This CDR3 comprises 15 residues. Trimming pared 6 bases from V and 1 base from J, leaving 13 bases between. CDR3 sequence (DNA): TGTGCCAGCAGGACCTCAGGGACTTCTGGAAACACCATATATTTT. Amino acids: CASRTSGTSGNTIYF. Full variable domain (rest looked up from reference TRBV7-9 and TRBJ1-3): DTGVSQNPRHKITKRGQNVTFRCDPISEHNRLYWYRQTLGQGPEFLTYFQNEAQLEKSRLLSDRFSAERPKGSFSTLEIQRTEQGDSAMYLCASRTSGTSGNTIYFGEGSWLTVV.

This chain joins TRBV12-3 or TRBV12-4 and TRBJ1-1; the D is unclear. Trimming removed 3 bases from V and 1 base from J, with 9 bases in between. The CDR3 length is 14 residues. The CDR3 reads CASSFPPSNTEAFF. CDR3 in DNA: TGTGCCAGCAGTTTCCCACCCTCGAACACTGAAGCTTTCTTT.

This clonotype was seen at least ten times. The rearrangement uses TRBV27 and TRBJ1-1, with 7 bases fitting TRBD1. There are 16 residues in the CDR3. V shed 5 bases, J shed 0 bases, and the junction held 9 bases outside the gene matches. Germline CDR1 reads MNHEY; CDR2 reads SMNVEV (reference sequence). CDR3 nucleotides: TGTGCCAGCAGTGTTGGGACAGCAATATTGAACACTGAAGCTTTCTTT. Its translation is CASSVGTAILNTEAFF.

This clonotype was counted many times. The J gene is TRBJ2-7, the V gene TRBV18, with D possibly matching TRBD1 (5 bases). Germline loops: CDR1 KGHSH, CDR2 LQKENI. Trimming took off 1 base at V and 0 bases at J, with 7 bases between the two ends. The CDR3 spans 14 residues. CDR3 region: CASSPHQGSYEQYF. The CDR3 DNA is TGTGCCAGCTCACCACATCAGGGCTCCTACGAGCAGTACTTC.

This clonotype was recorded at least ten times. The CDR3 reads CASRHSGGRGELFF. The CDR3 DNA reads as TGTGCCAGCAGACATAGCGGGGGTCGCGGGGAGCTGTTTTTT. The chain has TRBV7-9 and TRBJ2-2; TRBD2 matches 9 bases. Looked up from germline, CDR1 is SEHNR and CDR2 is FQNEAQ (reference sequence). CDR3 length equals 14 residues. The V gene end was trimmed by 6 bases and the J gene end by 7 bases; junction bases not matched to a gene: 6. Using reference TRBV7-9 and TRBJ2-2 for the parts outside the CDR3, the full variable domain is DTGVSQNPRHKITKRGQNVTFRCDPISEHNRLYWYRQTLGQGPEFLTYFQNEAQLEKSRLLSDRFSAERPKGSFSTLEIQRTEQGDSAMYLCASRHSGGRGELFFGEGSRLTVL.

By share, this clonotype ranks as medium-sized. This sequence joins TRBV20-1 and TRBJ2-2, with 7 bases identical to TRBD2. J was trimmed by 4 bases and V by 6 bases; bases with no gene match: 8. This CDR3 has 14 amino acids. Germline V lookup: CDR1 DFQATT, CDR2 SNEGSKA (reference sequence). CDR3 sequence: CSARRGSTTGELFF. The CDR3 coding sequence is TGCAGTGCCCGGCGGGGGTCGACCACCGGGGAGCTGTTTTTT.

This clonotype was observed a few times. A much larger clone differs by one base, so this may be a read error. The rearrangement uses TRBV6-5 and TRBJ1-6; D perhaps matches TRBD1 (5 bases). This CDR3 spans 14 amino acids. In germline, CDR1 is MNHEY, CDR2 SVGAGI. This CDR3 is CASSGTGNSSPLNF. CDR3 coding DNA: TGTGCCAGCAGTGGGACGGGGAATAGTTCACCCCTCAACTTT.

This clonotype was seen ten or more times. The chain uses TRBV10-3 and TRBJ2-7; 10 bases are shared with TRBD1. The CDR3 extends over 15 amino acids. J gave up 6 bases and V 2 bases, and 7 bases lay outside the gene matches. The germline gives CDR1 ENHRY, CDR2 SYGVKD. DNA of the CDR3: TGTGCCATCAGTGAGGGGACAGGGGAGCGTGTCGAGCAGTACTTC. This translates into CAISEGTGERVEQYF.

This chain connects TRBV20-1 to TRBJ2-4, with D unclear. This CDR3 comprises 15 residues. Germline assignment: CDR1 DFQATT and CDR2 SNEGSKA (reference sequence). V shed 6 bases and J shed 2 bases, with 17 bases lying between them. The CDR3 nucleotides read TGCAGTGCCTCAACCCCCCTTCATCCCAAAAACATTCAGTACTTC. As protein: CSASTPLHPKNIQYF.

This clonotype was seen at least ten times. At one of its ends the junction is not consistent with the germline gene, which may arise from a read error. The chain uses TRBV6-5 and TRBJ1-6; D gene unclear. There are 11 residues in the CDR3. Germline loops: CDR1 MNHEY, CDR2 SVGAGI. The CDR3 here is CASGTVSPLNF. In DNA form, the CDR3 reads TGTGCCAGCGGTACGGTCTCACCCCTCAACTTT.

This clonotype appeared many times. The chain has TRBV28 and TRBJ1-2; a possible D gene is TRBD1 (6 bases). The CDR3 is 12 residues long. V shed 10 bases and J shed 5 bases, with 14 bases lying between them. The V gene's germline CDR1 is MDHEN and CDR2 SYDVKM. The CDR3 reads CATGERGYGYTF. The CDR3 DNA follows: TGTGCCACCGGGGAAAGGGGGTATGGCTACACCTTC.

This clonotype was seen at least ten times. The chain combines TRBV29-1 with TRBJ2-7; possibly TRBD1 for D (5 bases). The ends were cut back, 5 bases at V and 2 bases at J, with 13 bases in the middle. In germline, CDR1 is SQVTM, CDR2 ANQGSEA. The CDR3 length is 13 residues. The chain's CDR3 is CSVSTVVPYEQYF. Written as DNA, the CDR3 is TGCAGCGTTTCGACAGTAGTCCCCTACGAGCAGTACTTC.

The sample holds a few counts of this clonotype. At one boundary the junction diverges from the germline segment, which might be a read error. The chain joins TRBV7-3 to TRBJ2-6; D possibly corresponds to TRBD1 (5 bases). The CDR3 has 15 amino acids. CDR1 is SGHTA and CDR2 is FQGTGA in the germline V gene. For the CDR3, the DNA is TGTGCCAGCAGCCCCCGTGCCTCTGGGGCCAAAGTCCTGACTTTC. Protein sequence: CASSPRASGAKVLTF.

At least ten counts were recorded for this clonotype. In DNA form, the CDR3 reads TGCAGTGCTATTGACCGAAGGAGCAATCAGCCCCAGCATTTT. Protein product: CSAIDRRSNQPQHF. The gene calls are TRBV20-1 and TRBJ1-5; D not certain. With 4 bases removed from V and 1 base from J, the gap between germline ends came to 11 bases. The V gene's germline CDR1 is DFQATT and CDR2 SNEGSKA (reference sequence). This CDR3 comprises 14 residues.

This clonotype was counted ten times or more. The chain uses TRBV29-1 and TRBJ1-1; D is unresolved. The germline V gene encodes CDR1 SQVTM and CDR2 ANQGSEA. CDR3 length equals 13 residues. V was pared by 7 bases and J by 2 bases, with 14 bases between. CDR3 coding DNA: TGCAGCGCCAATTTCGAAATCAACACTGAAGCTTTCTTT. Translating it yields CSANFEINTEAFF. Using reference TRBV29-1 and TRBJ1-1 for the parts outside the CDR3, the full variable domain is SAVISQKPSRDICQRGTSLTIQCQVDSQVTMMFWYRQQPGQSLTLIATANQGSEATYESGFVIDKFPISRPNLTFSTLTVSNMSPEDSSIYLCSANFEINTEAFFGQGTRLTVV.

As to this clonotype: A much larger clone lies a single base off, so this may be a read error. The rearrangement uses TRBV7-8 and TRBJ2-1; TRBD1 matches at 8 bases. The CDR3 is 15 amino acids. Germline V gives CDR1 SGHVS, CDR2 FQNEAQ. The junction had 10 bases not matched to a gene; V was cut back by 5 bases and J by 7 bases. The CDR3: CASSPNRGKGNEQFF. The CDR3 nucleotides read TGTGCCAGCAGCCCCAACAGGGGGAAAGGGAATGAGCAGTTCTTC.

This clonotype was recorded at least ten times. Written as DNA, the CDR3 is TGTGCCACCAGTGAGCCCCGGGCGGGGATGAGCCATGAGCAGTTCTTC. Translated: CATSEPRAGMSHEQFF. The gene calls are TRBV24-1 and TRBJ2-1, with a tentative D call TRBD2 (6 bases). Germline loops: CDR1 KGHDR, CDR2 SFDVKD. The CDR3 sequence is 16 residues long. Trimming took off 4 bases at V and 8 bases at J, with 20 bases between the two ends.

This clonotype was seen ten or more times. This chain uses TRBV6-2 or TRBV6-3 with TRBJ1-5; TRBD1 is a possible D gene (6 bases). CDR1 is MNHEY and CDR2 is SVGEGT in the germline V gene. The CDR3 runs to 14 residues. Between the trimmed V and J ends, which lost 6 bases and 5 bases, there was a span of 14 bases. CDR3 residues: CASSPTGWDQPQHF. CDR3 sequence (DNA): TGTGCCAGCAGCCCTACAGGGTGGGATCAGCCCCAGCATTTT.

This clonotype came up many times. The gene calls are TRBV3-1 and TRBJ1-2, with TRBD1 matching over 8 bases. V shed 3 bases and J 3 bases; nucleotides not matched to a gene: 3. Germline V gene lookup returns CDR1 LGHDT and CDR2 YNNKEL (reference sequence). This CDR3 spans 14 amino acids. For the CDR3, the DNA is TGTGCCAGCAGCCAGGGGACAGGATACTATGGCTACACCTTC. Translated, it gives CASSQGTGYYGYTF. Drawing the rest from reference TRBV3-1 and TRBJ1-2, the complete variable domain is DTAVSQTPKYLVTQMGNDKSIKCEQNLGHDTMYWYKQDSKKFLKIMFSYNNKELIINETVPNRFSPKSPDKAHLNLHINSLELGDSAVYFCASSQGTGYYGYTFGSGTRLTVV.

This clonotype was observed at least ten times. The chain employs TRBV12-3 or TRBV12-4 and TRBJ2-1, with 12 positions matching TRBD2. The CDR3 length is 15 residues. The trim removed 6 bases at V and 8 bases at J, leaving 8 bases unmatched. This CDR3 reads CASSRTSGNSDEQFF. CDR3 sequence (DNA): TGTGCCAGCAGCCGGACTAGCGGGAATTCGGATGAGCAGTTCTTC.

By share, this clonotype counts as medium-sized. The CDR3, as DNA: TGTGCCAGCAGTTTTCGGGCTGGGGCCAACGTCCTGACTTTC. Translated, it gives CASSFRAGANVLTF. The chain combines TRBV12-3 or TRBV12-4 with TRBJ2-6; D is unresolved. The CDR3 totals 14 residues. V lost 3 bases, J lost 2 bases, and 5 bases lay in between.